This T cell receptor (beta chain) emerged from a study of T cells after somatic rescue of genetic block. The CDR3 is 16 residues long. V was shortened by 3 bases and J by 6 bases, with 20 bases between the two germline ends. CDR1 is SGHNT and CDR2 is YYREEE in the germline V gene (reference sequence). Data came from immunoSEQ multiplex PCR; TCRdb stores just in-frame clones and leaves some out. In the table there are roughly 120,000 clones, approximately 90% of which are singletons. This clone was counted a single time. The specimen was peripheral blood mononuclear cells (PBMCs). The receptor's source is a woman under 30. The chain recombines TRBV5-4 with TRBJ2-3; TRBD2 is a possible D gene (6 bases). CDR3 DNA sequence: TGTGCCAGCAGCTCCGGCGGGGTCCCTCGACGGGATACGCAGTATTTT. It encodes CASSSGGVPRRDTQYF.